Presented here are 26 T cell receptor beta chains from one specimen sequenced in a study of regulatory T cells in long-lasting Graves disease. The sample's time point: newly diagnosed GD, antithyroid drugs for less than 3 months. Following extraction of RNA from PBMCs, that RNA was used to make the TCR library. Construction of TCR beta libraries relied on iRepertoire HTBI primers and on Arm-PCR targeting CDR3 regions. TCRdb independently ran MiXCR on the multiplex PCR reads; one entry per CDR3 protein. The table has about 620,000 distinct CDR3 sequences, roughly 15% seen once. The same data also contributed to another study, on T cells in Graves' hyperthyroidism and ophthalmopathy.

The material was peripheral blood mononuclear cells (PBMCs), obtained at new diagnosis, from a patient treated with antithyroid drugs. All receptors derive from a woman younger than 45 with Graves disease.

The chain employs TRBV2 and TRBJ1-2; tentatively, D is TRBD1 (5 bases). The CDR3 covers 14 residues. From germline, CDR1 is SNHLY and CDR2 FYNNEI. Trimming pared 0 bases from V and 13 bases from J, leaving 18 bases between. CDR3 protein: CASSEAGTGRAPTF. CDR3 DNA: TGTGCCAGCAGTGAAGCGGGTACAGGAAGGGCTCCCACCTTC.

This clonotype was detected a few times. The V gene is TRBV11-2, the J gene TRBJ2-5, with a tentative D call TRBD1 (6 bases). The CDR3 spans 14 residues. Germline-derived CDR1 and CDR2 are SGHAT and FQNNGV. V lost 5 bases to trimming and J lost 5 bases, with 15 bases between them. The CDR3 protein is CASSPRGVGETQYF. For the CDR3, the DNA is TGTGCCAGCAGCCCCAGGGGAGTCGGGGAGACCCAGTACTTC.

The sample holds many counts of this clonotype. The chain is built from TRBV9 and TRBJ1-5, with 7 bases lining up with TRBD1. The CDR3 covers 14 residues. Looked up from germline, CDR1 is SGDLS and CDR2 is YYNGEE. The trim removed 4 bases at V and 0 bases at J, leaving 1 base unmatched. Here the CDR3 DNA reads TGTGCCAGCAGCAGGGACAGTAGCAATCAGCCCCAGCATTTT. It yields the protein CASSRDSSNQPQHF.

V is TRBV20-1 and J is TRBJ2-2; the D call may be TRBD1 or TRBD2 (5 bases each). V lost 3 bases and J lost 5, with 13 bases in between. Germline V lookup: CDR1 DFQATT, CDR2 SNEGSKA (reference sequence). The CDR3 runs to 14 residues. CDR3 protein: CSARKFGGTGELFF. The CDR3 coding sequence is TGCAGTGCTAGGAAATTTGGGGGAACCGGGGAGCTGTTTTTT.

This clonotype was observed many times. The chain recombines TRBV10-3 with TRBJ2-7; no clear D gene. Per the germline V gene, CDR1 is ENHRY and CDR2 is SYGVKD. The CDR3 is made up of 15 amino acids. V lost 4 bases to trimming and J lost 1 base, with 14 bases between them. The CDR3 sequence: CAISGRHTNSYEQYF. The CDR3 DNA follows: TGTGCCATCAGTGGGAGACATACCAATTCCTACGAGCAGTACTTC.

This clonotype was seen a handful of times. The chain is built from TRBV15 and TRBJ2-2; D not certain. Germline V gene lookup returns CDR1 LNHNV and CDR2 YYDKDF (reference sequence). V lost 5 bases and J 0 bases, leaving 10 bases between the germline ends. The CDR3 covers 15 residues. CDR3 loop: CATSPRVANTGELFF. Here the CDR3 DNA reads TGTGCCACCAGCCCCCGAGTAGCGAACACCGGGGAGCTGTTTTTT.

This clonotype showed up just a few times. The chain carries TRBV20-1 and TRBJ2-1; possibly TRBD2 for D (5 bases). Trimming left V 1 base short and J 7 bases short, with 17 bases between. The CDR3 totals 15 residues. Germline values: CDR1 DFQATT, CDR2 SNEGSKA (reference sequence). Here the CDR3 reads CSARGLLSRGNEQFF. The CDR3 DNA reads TGCAGTGCTAGAGGACTACTCTCGAGAGGTAATGAGCAGTTCTTC.

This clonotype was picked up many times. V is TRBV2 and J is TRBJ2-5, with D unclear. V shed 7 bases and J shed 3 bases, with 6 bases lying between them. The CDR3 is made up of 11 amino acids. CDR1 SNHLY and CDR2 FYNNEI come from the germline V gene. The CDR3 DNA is TGTGCCAGCAAGATGAAAGAGACCCAGTACTTC. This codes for CASKMKETQYF.

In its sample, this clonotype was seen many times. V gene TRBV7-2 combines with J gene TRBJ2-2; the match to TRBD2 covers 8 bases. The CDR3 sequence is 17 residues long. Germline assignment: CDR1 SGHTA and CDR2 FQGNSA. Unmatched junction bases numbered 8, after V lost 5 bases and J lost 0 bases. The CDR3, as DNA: TGTGCCAGCAGCCCGCCGTCGCGGGGGGCGAACACCGGGGAGCTGTTTTTT. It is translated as CASSPPSRGANTGELFF. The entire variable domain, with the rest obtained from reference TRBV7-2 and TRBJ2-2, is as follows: GAGVSQSPSNKVTEKGKDVELRCDPISGHTALYWYRQSLGQGLEFLIYFQGNSAPDKSGLPSDRFSAERTGGSVSTLTIQRTQQEDSAVYLCASSPPSRGANTGELFFGEGSRLTVL.

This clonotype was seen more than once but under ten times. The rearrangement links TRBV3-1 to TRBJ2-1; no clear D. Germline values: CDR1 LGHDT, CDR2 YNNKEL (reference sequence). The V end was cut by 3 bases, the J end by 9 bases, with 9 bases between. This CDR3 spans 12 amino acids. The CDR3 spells CASSQSGGEQFF. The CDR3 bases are TGTGCCAGCAGCCAGTCAGGCGGTGAGCAGTTCTTC.

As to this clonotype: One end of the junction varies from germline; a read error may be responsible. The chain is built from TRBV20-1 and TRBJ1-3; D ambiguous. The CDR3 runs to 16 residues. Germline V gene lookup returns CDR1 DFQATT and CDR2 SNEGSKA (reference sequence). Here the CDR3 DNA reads TGCAATGCTAGGGCCCCGGGCCTCAACTCTGGAAACACCATATATTTT. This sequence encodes CNARAPGLNSGNTIYF.

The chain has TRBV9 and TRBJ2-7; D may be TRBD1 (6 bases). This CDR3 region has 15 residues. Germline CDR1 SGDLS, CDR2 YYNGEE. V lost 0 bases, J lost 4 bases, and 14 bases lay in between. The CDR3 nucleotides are TGTGCCAGCAGCGTAGATCAGGGGATGGGTTACGAGCAGTACTTC. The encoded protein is CASSVDQGMGYEQYF.

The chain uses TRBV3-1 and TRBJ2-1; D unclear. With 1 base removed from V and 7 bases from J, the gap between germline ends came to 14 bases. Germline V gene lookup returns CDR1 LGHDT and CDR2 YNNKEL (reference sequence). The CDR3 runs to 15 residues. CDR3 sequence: CASSQVVARLNEQFF. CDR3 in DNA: TGTGCCAGCAGCCAAGTGGTAGCACGCCTAAATGAGCAGTTCTTC.

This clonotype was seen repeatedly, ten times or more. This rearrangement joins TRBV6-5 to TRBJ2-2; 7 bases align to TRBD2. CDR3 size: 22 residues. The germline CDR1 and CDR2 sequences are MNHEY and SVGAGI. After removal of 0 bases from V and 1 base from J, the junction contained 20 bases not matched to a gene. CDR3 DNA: TGTGCCAGCAGTTACTCGAGTTTCGTTGGATTCTCTGGCGGGAGGAACACCGGGGAGCTGTTTTTT. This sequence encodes CASSYSSFVGFSGGRNTGELFF.

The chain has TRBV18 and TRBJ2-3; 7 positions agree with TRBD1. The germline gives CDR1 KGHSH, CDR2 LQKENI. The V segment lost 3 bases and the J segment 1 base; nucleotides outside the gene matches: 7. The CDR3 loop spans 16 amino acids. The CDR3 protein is CASSPAGTAGTDTQYF. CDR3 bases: TGTGCCAGCTCACCGGCCGGGACAGCGGGCACAGATACGCAGTATTTT.

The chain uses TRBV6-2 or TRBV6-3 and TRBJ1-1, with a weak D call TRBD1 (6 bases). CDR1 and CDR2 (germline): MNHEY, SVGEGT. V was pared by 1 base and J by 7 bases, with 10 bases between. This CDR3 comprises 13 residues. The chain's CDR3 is CASSYYRENEAFF. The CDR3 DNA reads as TGTGCCAGCAGTTACTACAGGGAGAATGAAGCTTTCTTT.

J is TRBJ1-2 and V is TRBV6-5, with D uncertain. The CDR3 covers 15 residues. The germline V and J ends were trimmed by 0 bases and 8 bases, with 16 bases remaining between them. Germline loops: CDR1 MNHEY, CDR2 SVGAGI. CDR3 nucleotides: TGTGCCAGCAGTTACTCGGCGATAGGTTACGAGGGCTACACCTTC. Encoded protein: CASSYSAIGYEGYTF.

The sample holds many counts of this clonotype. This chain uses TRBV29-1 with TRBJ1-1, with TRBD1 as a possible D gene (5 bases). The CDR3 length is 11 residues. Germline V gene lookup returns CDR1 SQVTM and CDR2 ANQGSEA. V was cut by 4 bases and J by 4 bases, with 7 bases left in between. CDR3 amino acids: CSVGGATEAFF. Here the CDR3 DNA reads TGCAGCGTTGGTGGGGCCACTGAAGCTTTCTTT.

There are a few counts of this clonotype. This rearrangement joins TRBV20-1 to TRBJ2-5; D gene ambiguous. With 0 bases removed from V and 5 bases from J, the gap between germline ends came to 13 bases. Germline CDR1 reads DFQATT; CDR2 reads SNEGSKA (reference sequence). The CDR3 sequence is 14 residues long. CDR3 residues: CSARDQIGEETQYF. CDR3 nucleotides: TGCAGTGCTAGAGATCAAATTGGCGAGGAGACCCAGTACTTC.

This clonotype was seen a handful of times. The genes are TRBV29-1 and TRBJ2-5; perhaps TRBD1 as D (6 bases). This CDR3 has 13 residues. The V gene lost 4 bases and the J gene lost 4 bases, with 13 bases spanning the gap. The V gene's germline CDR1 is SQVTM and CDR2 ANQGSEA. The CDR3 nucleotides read TGCAGCGTTGGCCAGGGGTACGGAGAGACCCAGTACTTC. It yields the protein CSVGQGYGETQYF. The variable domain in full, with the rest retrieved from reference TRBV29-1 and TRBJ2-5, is SAVISQKPSRDICQRGTSLTIQCQVDSQVTMMFWYRQQPGQSLTLIATANQGSEATYESGFVIDKFPISRPNLTFSTLTVSNMSPEDSSIYLCSVGQGYGETQYFGPGTRLLVL.

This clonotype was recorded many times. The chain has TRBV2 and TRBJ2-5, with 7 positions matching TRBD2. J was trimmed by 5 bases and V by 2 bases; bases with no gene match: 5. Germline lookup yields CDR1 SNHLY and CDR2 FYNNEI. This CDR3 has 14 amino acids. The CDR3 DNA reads TGTGCCAGCAGTGAAAGCTGGGGAGGGGAGACCCAGTACTTC. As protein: CASSESWGGETQYF. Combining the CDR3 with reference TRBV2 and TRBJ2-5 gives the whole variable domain EPEVTQTPSHQVTQMGQEVILRCVPISNHLYFYWYRQILGQKVEFLVSFYNNEISEKSEIFDDQFSVERPDGSNFTLKIRSTKLEDSAMYFCASSESWGGETQYFGPGTRLLVL.

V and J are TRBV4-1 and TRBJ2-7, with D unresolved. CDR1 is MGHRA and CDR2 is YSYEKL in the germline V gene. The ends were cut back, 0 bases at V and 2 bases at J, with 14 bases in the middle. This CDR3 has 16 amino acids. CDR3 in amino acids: CASSQEVRAGPYEQYF. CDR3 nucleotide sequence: TGCGCCAGCAGCCAAGAAGTCCGGGCAGGACCCTACGAGCAGTACTTC.

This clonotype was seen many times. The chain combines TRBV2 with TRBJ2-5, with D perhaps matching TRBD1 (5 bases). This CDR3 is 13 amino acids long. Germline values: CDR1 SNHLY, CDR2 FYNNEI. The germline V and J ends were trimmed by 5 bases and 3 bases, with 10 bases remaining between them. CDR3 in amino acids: CASSYQGKETQYF. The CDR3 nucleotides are TGTGCCAGCAGTTATCAGGGTAAAGAGACCCAGTACTTC.

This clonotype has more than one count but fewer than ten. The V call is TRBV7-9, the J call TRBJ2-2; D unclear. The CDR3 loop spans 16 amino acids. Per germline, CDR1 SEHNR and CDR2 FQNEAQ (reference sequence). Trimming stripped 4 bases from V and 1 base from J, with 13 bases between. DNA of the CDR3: TGTGCCAGCAGCTCTTGGGTTGGGGAGAACACCGGGGAGCTGTTTTTT. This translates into CASSSWVGENTGELFF.

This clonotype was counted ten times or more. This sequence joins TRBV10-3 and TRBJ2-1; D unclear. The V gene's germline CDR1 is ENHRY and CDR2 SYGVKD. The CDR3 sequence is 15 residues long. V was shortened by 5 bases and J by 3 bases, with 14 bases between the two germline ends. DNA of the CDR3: TGTGCCATCAGTTGGGGTAGGACGGACTACAATGAGCAGTTCTTC. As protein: CAISWGRTDYNEQFF.

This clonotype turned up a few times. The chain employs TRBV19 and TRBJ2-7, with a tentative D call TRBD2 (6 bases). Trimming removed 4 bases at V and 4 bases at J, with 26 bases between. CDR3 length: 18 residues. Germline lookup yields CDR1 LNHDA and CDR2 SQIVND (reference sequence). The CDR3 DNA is TGTGCCAGTAGTACCGGTAACCCCTTGGGGGGAGAATGGTACGAGCAGTACTTC. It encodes CASSTGNPLGGEWYEQYF.